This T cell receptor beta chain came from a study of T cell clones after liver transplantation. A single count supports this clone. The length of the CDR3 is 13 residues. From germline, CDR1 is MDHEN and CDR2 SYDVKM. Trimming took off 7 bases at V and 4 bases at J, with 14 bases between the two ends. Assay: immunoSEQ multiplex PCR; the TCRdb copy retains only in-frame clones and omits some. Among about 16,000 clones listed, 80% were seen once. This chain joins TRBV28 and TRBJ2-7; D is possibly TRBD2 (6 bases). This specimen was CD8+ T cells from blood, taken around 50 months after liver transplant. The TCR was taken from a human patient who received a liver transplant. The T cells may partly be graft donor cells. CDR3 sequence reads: CASTLLAEYEQYF. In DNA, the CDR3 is TGTGCCAGCACTCTATTAGCGGAATACGAGCAGTACTTC.